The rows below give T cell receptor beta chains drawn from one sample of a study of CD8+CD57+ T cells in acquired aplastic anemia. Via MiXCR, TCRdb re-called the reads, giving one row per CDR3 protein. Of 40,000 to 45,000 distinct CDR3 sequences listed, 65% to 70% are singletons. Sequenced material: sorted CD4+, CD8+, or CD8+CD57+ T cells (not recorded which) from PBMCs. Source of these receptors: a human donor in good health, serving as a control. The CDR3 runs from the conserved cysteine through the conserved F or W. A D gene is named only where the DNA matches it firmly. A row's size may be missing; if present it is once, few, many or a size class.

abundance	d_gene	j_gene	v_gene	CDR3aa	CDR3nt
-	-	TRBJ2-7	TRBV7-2	CASSLTGDEQYF	TGCGCCAGCAGCCTCACAGGAGACGAGCAGTACTTC
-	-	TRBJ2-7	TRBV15	CATSRAVQGSEQYF	TGTGCCACCAGCAGAGCCGTGCAGGGATCCGAGCAGTACTTC
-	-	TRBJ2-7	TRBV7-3	CASSLSPGGRPYEQYF	TGTGCCAGCAGCTTATCTCCGGGGGGCCGACCCTACGAGCAGTACTTC
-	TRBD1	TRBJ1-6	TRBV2	CASSGDRAKSPLHF	TGTGCCAGCAGCGGGGACAGGGCGAAGTCACCCCTCCACTTT
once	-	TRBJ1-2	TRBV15	CATSRDIVQLNYGYTF	TGTGCCACCAGCAGAGATATCGTCCAACTTAACTATGGCTACACCTTC
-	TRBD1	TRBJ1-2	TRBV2	CASSDRAGYTF	TGTGCCAGCAGCGACAGGGCTGGCTACACCTTC
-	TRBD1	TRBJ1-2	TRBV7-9	CASRGTANYGYTF	TGTGCCAGCAGAGGGACAGCTAACTATGGCTACACCTTC
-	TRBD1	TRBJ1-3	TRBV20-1	CSARDSFSGNTIYF	TGCAGTGCCCGGGACAGCTTCTCTGGAAACACCATATATTTT
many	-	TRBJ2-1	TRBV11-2	CASSLVNIGFHEQFF	TGTGCCAGCAGCTTAGTAAATATTGGGTTTCATGAGCAGTTCTTC
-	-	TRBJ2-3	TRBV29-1	CSVYTGGGSDTQYF	TGCAGCGTATACACTGGGGGGGGCTCAGATACGCAGTATTTT
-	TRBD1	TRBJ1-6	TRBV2	CASSRDRGLGGSPLHF	TGTGCCAGCAGCCGGGACAGGGGGCTGGGAGGTTCACCCCTCCACTTT
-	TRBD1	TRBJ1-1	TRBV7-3	CASSSSRGGREAFF	TGTGCCAGCAGCTCGTCCCGAGGGGGCAGGGAAGCTTTCTTT
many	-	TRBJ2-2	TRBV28	CASSLSSDNTGELFF	TGTGCCAGCAGTTTAAGCTCTGATAACACCGGGGAGCTGTTTTTT
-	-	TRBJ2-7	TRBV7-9	CASSLGADIVHEQYF	TGTGCCAGCAGCTTAGGGGCGGATATTGTGCACGAGCAGTACTTC
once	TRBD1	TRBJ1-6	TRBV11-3	CASSPQGANSPLHF	TGCGCCAGCAGCCCTCAGGGGGCGAATTCACCCCTCCACTTT
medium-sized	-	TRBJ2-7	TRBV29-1	CSVEDQGPEQYF	TGCAGCGTTGAAGATCAGGGACCGGAGCAGTACTTC
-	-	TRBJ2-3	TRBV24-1	CATSDPLSDNTDTQYF	TGTGCCACCAGTGACCCCCTGTCAGATAACACAGATACGCAGTATTTT
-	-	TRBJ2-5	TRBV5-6	CASSLDRTGFETQYF	TGTGCCAGCAGCTTAGACCGGACCGGGTTTGAGACCCAGTACTTC
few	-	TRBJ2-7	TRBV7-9	CASSLGGPYEQYF	TGTGCCAGCAGCTTAGGGGGGCCCTACGAGCAGTACTTC
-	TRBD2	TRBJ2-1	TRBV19	CASSILGTGTRDNEQFF	TGTGCCAGTAGTATCCTAGGAACCGGGACTAGAGACAATGAGCAGTTCTTC
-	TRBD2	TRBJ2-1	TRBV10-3	CAITTSGPTSYNEQFF	TGTGCCATCACGACTAGCGGCCCCACATCCTACAATGAGCAGTTCTTC
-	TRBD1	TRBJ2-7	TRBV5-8	CASSYGDRGTYEQYF	TGTGCCAGCAGTTATGGAGACAGGGGGACCTACGAGCAGTACTTC
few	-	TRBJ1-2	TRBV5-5	CASSSGQTYYGYTF	TGTGCCAGCAGCTCTGGACAGACCTACTATGGCTACACCTTC
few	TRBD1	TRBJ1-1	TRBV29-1	CSVDRTGATEAFF	TGCAGCGTTGACAGGACAGGGGCTACTGAAGCTTTCTTT
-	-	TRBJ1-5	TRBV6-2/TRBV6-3	CASSSIQGRGNQPQHF	TGTGCCAGCAGTTCGATTCAGGGCAGGGGCAATCAGCCCCAGCATTTT
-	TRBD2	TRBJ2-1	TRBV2	CASKFPAGGHNEQFF	TGTGCCAGCAAATTCCCAGCGGGAGGGCACAATGAGCAGTTCTTC
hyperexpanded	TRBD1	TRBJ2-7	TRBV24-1	CATSAWGTGGYEQYF	TGTGCCACCAGTGCCTGGGGGACAGGGGGCTACGAGCAGTACTTC
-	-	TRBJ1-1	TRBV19	CASSQGLNTEAFF	TGTGCCAGTAGTCAGGGGTTGAACACTGAAGCTTTCTTT
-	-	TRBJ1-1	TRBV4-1	CASSQDTLPANTEAFF	TGCGCCAGCAGCCAAGATACCCTCCCGGCCAACACTGAAGCTTTCTTT
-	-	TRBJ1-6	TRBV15	CATSRDYMEGSYNSPLHF	TGTGCCACCAGCAGAGATTATATGGAGGGCTCCTATAATTCACCCCTCCACTTT
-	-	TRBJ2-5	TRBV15	CATSRVGQGQETQYF	TGTGCCACCAGCAGAGTAGGCCAGGGGCAAGAGACCCAGTACTTC
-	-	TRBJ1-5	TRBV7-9	CASSLGDNVNQPQHF	TGTGCCAGCAGCTTAGGAGACAACGTCAATCAGCCCCAGCATTTT
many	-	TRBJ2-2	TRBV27	CASSLAPRMTSQELFF	TGTGCCAGCAGTTTAGCCCCACGAATGACTAGTCAGGAGCTGTTTTTT
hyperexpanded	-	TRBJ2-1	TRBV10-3	CAISVGNEQFF	TGTGCCATCAGTGTGGGGAATGAGCAGTTCTTC
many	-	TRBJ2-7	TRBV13	CASSPPLLVPYEQYF	TGTGCCAGCAGCCCTCCGCTCCTAGTCCCCTACGAGCAGTACTTC
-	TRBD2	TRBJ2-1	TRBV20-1	CSEGLHSGGVNEQFF	TGCAGTGAGGGGCTTCATAGCGGGGGGGTCAATGAGCAGTTCTTC
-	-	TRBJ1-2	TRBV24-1	CATSDFRGNNGYTF	TGTGCCACCAGTGATTTCAGGGGAAACAATGGCTACACCTTC
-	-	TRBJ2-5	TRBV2	CASSLAALGALQETQYF	TGTGCCAGCAGTTTGGCTGCCCTAGGGGCCCTCCAAGAGACCCAGTACTTC
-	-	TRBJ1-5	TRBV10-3	CAISEGAVQPQHF	TGTGCCATCAGTGAGGGGGCAGTTCAGCCCCAGCATTTT
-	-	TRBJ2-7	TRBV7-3	CASSLWPAYEQYF	TGTGCCAGCAGCTTATGGCCAGCCTACGAGCAGTACTTC
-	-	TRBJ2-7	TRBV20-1	CSASGGAYEQYF	TGCAGTGCCAGTGGGGGAGCCTACGAGCAGTACTTC
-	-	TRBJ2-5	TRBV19	CASSTSWWEETQYF	TGTGCTAGTAGTACCTCGTGGTGGGAAGAGACCCAGTACTTC
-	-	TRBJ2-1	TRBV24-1	CATSGGRGGNEQFF	TGTGCCACCAGTGGGGGACGAGGGGGCAATGAGCAGTTCTTC
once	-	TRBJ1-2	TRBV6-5	CASSYAPGSYGYTF	TGTGCCAGCAGTTACGCACCGGGATCCTATGGCTACACCTTC
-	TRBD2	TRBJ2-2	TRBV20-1	CSARGRGDHTGELFF	TGCAGTGCTAGAGGTCGGGGGGATCACACCGGGGAGCTGTTTTTT
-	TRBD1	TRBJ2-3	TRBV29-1	CSVVPGQGLQWRQYF	TGCAGCGTAGTTCCGGGACAGGGGCTCCAGTGGAGGCAGTATTTT
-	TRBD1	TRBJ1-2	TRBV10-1	CANRGGDRGGGYTF	TGCGCCAACAGGGGCGGGGACAGGGGAGGTGGCTACACCTTC
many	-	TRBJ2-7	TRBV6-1	CASSVSLSYEQYF	TGTGCCAGCAGTGTTTCACTGTCCTACGAGCAGTACTTC
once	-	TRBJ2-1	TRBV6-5	CASSYSTLGFNEQFF	TGTGCCAGCAGTTACTCGACCCTAGGCTTCAATGAGCAGTTCTTC
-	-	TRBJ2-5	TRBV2	CACSEYVETQYF	TGTGCCTGCAGTGAATACGTAGAGACCCAGTACTTC
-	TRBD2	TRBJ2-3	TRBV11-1	CASSPVGLAGVNTQYF	TGTGCCAGCAGCCCCGTCGGATTAGCGGGGGTAAATACGCAGTATTTT
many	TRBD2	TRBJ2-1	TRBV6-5	CASTDGGGLGNEQFF	TGTGCCAGCACCGACGGGGGGGGCCTGGGCAATGAGCAGTTCTTC
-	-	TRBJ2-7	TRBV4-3	CASSQSPGEQYF	TGCGCCAGCAGCCAGTCACCGGGAGAGCAGTACTTC
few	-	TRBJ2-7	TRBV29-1	CSVAYSSSYEQYF	TGCAGCGTTGCGTACAGCTCATCCTACGAGCAGTACTTC
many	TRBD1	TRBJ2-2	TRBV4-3	CASSQDRQGAGELFF	TGCGCCAGCAGCCAAGATCGACAGGGGGCCGGGGAGCTGTTTTTT
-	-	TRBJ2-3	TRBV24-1	CATSDGVPTDTQYF	TGTGCCACCAGTGATGGGGTCCCCACAGATACGCAGTATTTT
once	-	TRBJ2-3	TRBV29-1	CSVDRLATIADTQYF	TGCAGCGTTGATAGGTTGGCGACGATAGCAGATACGCAGTATTTT
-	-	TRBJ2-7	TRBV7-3	CASSASVVPNF	TGTGCCAGCAGCGCATCGGTGGTTCCGAACTTC
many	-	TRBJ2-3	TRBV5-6	CASSSVFSSSTDTQYF	TGTGCCAGCAGCTCGGTCTTTTCTTCTAGCACAGATACGCAGTATTTT
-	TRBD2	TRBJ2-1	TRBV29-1	CSVRVGGGTEQFF	TGCAGCGTTCGAGTGGGCGGGGGGACGGAGCAGTTCTTC